The clone carrying this T cell receptor (beta chain) turned up a few times. Its cognate antigen is unknown. The data stem from a study of blood T cells in healthy people across ages. The donors, all healthy, were Caucasians living in Russia, aged roughly 6 to 95. Through a sample-barcoded 5' primer and a J-beta primer mix, a second PCR was run for roughly 7 to 12 cycles. All cDNA molecules were each tagged by a template-switch adaptor with 12 random nucleotides. No fewer than 2.5 million CDR3-containing paired-end reads came from each sample. MiXCR, run by TCRdb on the 5' RACE reads, gives a single entry per CDR3 protein. The table shows a few hundred thousand distinct CDR3 sequences, with roughly 28% occurring only once. Study conclusions and caveats: Both naive CD4+ cell counts and diversity were greater in long-lived donors than in aged donors.

With 0 bases removed from V and 8 bases from J, the gap between germline ends came to 16 bases. The CDR3 has 14 amino acids. Germline V gene lookup returns CDR1 DFQATT and CDR2 SNEGSKA (reference sequence). The genes are TRBV20-1 and TRBJ1-2, with D possibly TRBD1 on 6 matching bases. The sample taken for sequencing was blood. This receptor was taken from a woman aged 65 to 85 in good health. The CDR3, as DNA: TGCAGTGCTAGAGAGGCCCTTACAGGGAGAGGCTACACCTTC. This encodes CSAREALTGRGYTF.